This TCR beta chain came from a study of blood T cell repertoires in COVID-19. The data were produced by immunoSEQ multiplex PCR, yet TCRdb's version contains in-frame clones alone and is incomplete. The sample has hundreds of thousands of clones, 85% to 90% seen once; the top ten hold around 0.87%. V was cut by 5 bases and J by 1 base, with 12 bases left in between. Per the germline V gene, CDR1 is SGHTA and CDR2 is FQGTGA. The CDR3 is made up of 15 amino acids. What was sequenced was PBMCs or T cells enriched from blood (not recorded which). The clonotype was recovered from a man aged 50 to 60 who had been exposed to COVID-19. The genes are TRBV7-3 and TRBJ2-1, with D perhaps matching TRBD2 (5 bases). The CDR3 reads CASSLISGSYNEQFF. CDR3 sequence (DNA): TGTGCCAGCAGCCTTATCAGCGGTTCCTACAATGAGCAGTTCTTC.